Below, one T cell receptor (beta chain) is given with its context. Its antigen is as yet unknown. The sample belongs to a study of T cells in narcolepsy. Study results and limitations: Autoreactive clonotypes reportedly recurred in blood of same and different patients, not controls.

The method was immunoSEQ multiplex PCR; TCRdb's version includes in-frame clones alone and lacks a portion of them. The data show about 30,000 clones, approximately 85% seen once. In germline, CDR1 is ENHRY, CDR2 SYGVKD. CDR3 length equals 14 residues. With V trimmed by 6 bases and J by 8 bases, 7 bases remained unmatched. Sequenced: CD45RA- memory CD4+ T cells from PBMCs. The source is a human donor with narcolepsy. V and J are TRBV10-3 and TRBJ1-4; the match to TRBD1 covers 9 bases. The CDR3 DNA reads TGTGCCATCAGCGTGGGACAGGGAGGAGAAAAACTGTTTTTT. This encodes CAISVGQGGEKLFF.